Listed below are T cell receptor beta chains from one sample, sequenced in a study of post-analysis software for immune sequencing data. TCRdb itself ran the PCR reads through MiXCR, one entry per CDR3 protein. The sample yields roughly 800,000 distinct CDR3 sequences, around 46% seen once. The specimen sequenced was blood. These receptors originate from a girl under 18 with multiple sclerosis. CDR3s leave out the opening cysteine and the closing phenylalanine or tryptophan. Fields, in order: V gene, D gene, J gene, CDR3 protein. D genes are given only for firm matches.

TRBV28,.,TRBJ2-7,ASSLGGMDSYEQY
TRBV6-2/TRBV6-3,TRBD1,TRBJ2-2,ASREQGAGDTGELF
TRBV29-1,.,TRBJ1-2,SGSAGAGGYT
TRBV9,.,TRBJ1-5,ASGGGGSNQPQH
TRBV28,TRBD2,.,ASSRRGLEDYEQY
TRBV5-5,.,TRBJ2-1,ASSLEWRTYNEQF
TRBV4-1,.,TRBJ2-7,ASSQGERTYEQY
TRBV7-9,.,TRBJ2-1,ASTPQGGQLGGHNEQF
TRBV5-1,TRBD1,TRBJ1-4,ASSFQGGNEKLF
TRBV20-1,TRBD2,TRBJ2-7,SARAGTNTYEQY
TRBV12-3/TRBV12-4,.,TRBJ1-1,ASSLGPSRGVTEAF
TRBV19,TRBD1,TRBJ1-4,ASSSKTGQNEKLF
TRBV20-1,.,TRBJ2-5,SARDLGRTDRGTQY
TRBV24-1,.,.,TSSDPDRYQETQY
TRBV6-2/TRBV6-3,TRBD2,TRBJ2-7,ASRTGLAGVVYEQY
TRBV24-1,.,TRBJ2-1,AGRSYNEQF
TRBV28,.,TRBJ2-7,ASSHSGNPYEQY
TRBV6-1,TRBD1,TRBJ1-2,AIKTDRALYGYT
TRBV29-1,TRBD2,TRBJ2-7,SVEVPGGSSYEQY
TRBV28,.,TRBJ2-2,ASSLRQLGTGELF
TRBV4-3,TRBD2,TRBJ2-7,ASSHGLAAYEQY
TRBV4-3,.,TRBJ1-1,ASSQVWAENTEAF
TRBV29-1,.,TRBJ1-6,SARVTYNSPLH
TRBV12-3/TRBV12-4,.,TRBJ2-1,ASRVEGRTIYTDEQF